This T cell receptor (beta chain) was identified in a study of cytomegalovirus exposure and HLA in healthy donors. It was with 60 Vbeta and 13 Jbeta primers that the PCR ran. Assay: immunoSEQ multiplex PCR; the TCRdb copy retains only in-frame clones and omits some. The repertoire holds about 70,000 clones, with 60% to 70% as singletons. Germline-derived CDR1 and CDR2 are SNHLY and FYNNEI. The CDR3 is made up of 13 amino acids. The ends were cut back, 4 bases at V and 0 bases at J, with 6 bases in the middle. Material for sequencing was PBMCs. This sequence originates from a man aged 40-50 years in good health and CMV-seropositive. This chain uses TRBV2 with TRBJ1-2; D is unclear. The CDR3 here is CASSGDSNYGYTF. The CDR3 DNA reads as TGTGCCAGCAGTGGAGATTCTAACTATGGCTACACCTTC.